This entry concerns a single TCR beta chain. What it binds is not known. The split of CD4+ cells yielded CD45RA+ naive and CD45RA-negative memory subsets. These data come from a study of shared clonotypes between healthy human individuals. The CDR3 consists of 15 residues. V shed 4 bases and J shed 6 bases, with 15 bases lying between them. Looked up from germline, CDR1 is MNHNS and CDR2 is SASEGT. Study-level results: Only a few donors were included, so the genetic and exposure-history diversity represented was limited.

Genomic DNA of every subset was divided equally among multiple immunoSEQ plates. Here immunoSEQ multiplex PCR was the method, and the copy in TCRdb shows in-frame clones only, minus some. The table records roughly 2 million clones, over 85% of them present only once. This clonotype was obtained from a young man in good health. The chain links TRBV6-1 to TRBJ2-2; D is unresolved. The sample consisted of naive CD4+ T cells sorted from blood. Subset here: CD45RA+ positively selected. DNA of the CDR3: TGTGCCAGCAGTGCCGGACGGTCTGTTGCCGGGGAGCTGTTTTTT. Amino acid sequence: CASSAGRSVAGELFF.